This is a list of T cell receptor beta chains from one sample in a study of OX40 agonist ivuxolimab in advanced cancers. Only in-frame clones appear in the TCRdb table, and some are missing; sequencing was by immunoSEQ multiplex PCR. The sample has roughly 75,000 clones, more than 75% seen once. The sample was CD4+ or CD8+ T cells sorted from blood, taken in a trial of the OX40 agonist ivuxolimab. The receptors here all came from an adult with an advanced solid tumor such as melanoma, head and neck, liver or kidney cancer. CDR3s include the opening cysteine and the closing phenylalanine or tryptophan. The order of the fields is CDR3 protein, CDR3 DNA, D gene, CDR3 length, clone size, V gene, J gene. D genes are given only for firm matches. The size of a clone is reported for some rows only, either as once, few or many, or as a class for expanded clones.

cdr3_aa: CAWSPGQGSHEQYF
cdr3_nt: TGTGCCTGGTCTCCGGGACAGGGATCCCACGAGCAGTACTTC
d_call: TRBD1
cdr3_length: 14
clone_size: .
v_call: TRBV30
j_call: TRBJ2-7

cdr3_aa: CASSEGLAGGETQYF
cdr3_nt: TGCGCCAGCAGTGAGGGGCTAGCGGGGGGTGAGACCCAGTACTTC
d_call: TRBD2
cdr3_length: 15
clone_size: .
v_call: TRBV10-1
j_call: TRBJ2-5

cdr3_aa: CASSLVSTDTQYF
cdr3_nt: TGTGCCAGCAGCTTAGTTAGCACAGATACGCAGTATTTT
d_call: .
cdr3_length: 13
clone_size: .
v_call: TRBV11-2
j_call: TRBJ2-3

cdr3_aa: CSVEIAASEQYF
cdr3_nt: TGCAGCGTTGAAATCGCGGCGTCCGAGCAGTACTTC
d_call: .
cdr3_length: 12
clone_size: .
v_call: TRBV29-1
j_call: TRBJ2-7

cdr3_aa: CASRKTSGKDTQYF
cdr3_nt: TGTGCCAGCAGGAAGACTAGCGGGAAAGATACGCAGTATTTT
d_call: TRBD2
cdr3_length: 14
clone_size: once
v_call: TRBV6-5
j_call: TRBJ2-3

cdr3_aa: CASSDLGQNQETQYF
cdr3_nt: TGTGCCAGCAGTGACTTGGGACAGAATCAAGAGACCCAGTACTTC
d_call: TRBD1
cdr3_length: 15
clone_size: .
v_call: TRBV6-4
j_call: TRBJ2-5

cdr3_aa: CASSDSGGETQYF
cdr3_nt: TGTGCCAGCAGCGATTCAGGGGGAGAGACCCAGTACTTC
d_call: TRBD1
cdr3_length: 13
clone_size: few
v_call: TRBV7-9
j_call: TRBJ2-5

cdr3_aa: CASSSGESYNEQFF
cdr3_nt: TGTGCCAGCAGTAGCGGGGAATCCTACAATGAGCAGTTCTTC
d_call: TRBD2
cdr3_length: 14
clone_size: .
v_call: TRBV6-1
j_call: TRBJ2-1

cdr3_aa: CASSQDRSADYGYTF
cdr3_nt: TGCGCCAGCAGCCAAGACCGTTCGGCAGACTATGGCTACACCTTC
d_call: .
cdr3_length: 15
clone_size: .
v_call: TRBV4-3
j_call: TRBJ1-2

cdr3_aa: CASSLKAGALYEQYF
cdr3_nt: TGTGCCAGCAGCTTAAAGGCAGGGGCCCTTTACGAGCAGTACTTC
d_call: .
cdr3_length: 15
clone_size: .
v_call: TRBV7-2
j_call: TRBJ2-7

cdr3_aa: CASSTGARDTQYF
cdr3_nt: TGCGCCAGCAGCACCGGGGCCCGGGATACGCAGTATTTT
d_call: .
cdr3_length: 13
clone_size: few
v_call: TRBV4-1
j_call: TRBJ2-3

cdr3_aa: CASSDGAGRGAKNIQYF
cdr3_nt: TGTGCCAGCAGTGATGGCGCGGGCAGGGGAGCCAAAAACATTCAGTACTTC
d_call: .
cdr3_length: 17
clone_size: .
v_call: TRBV2
j_call: TRBJ2-4

cdr3_aa: CASSYQTSPMELFF
cdr3_nt: TGTGCCAGCAGTTACCAGACCTCCCCTATGGAACTGTTTTTT
d_call: .
cdr3_length: 14
clone_size: .
v_call: TRBV6-5
j_call: TRBJ1-4

cdr3_aa: CASSPQAQGGTGELFF
cdr3_nt: TGTGCCAGCAGCCCCCAGGCCCAAGGAGGCACCGGGGAGCTGTTTTTT
d_call: .
cdr3_length: 16
clone_size: .
v_call: TRBV7-2
j_call: TRBJ2-2

cdr3_aa: CASSSRTYGYTF
cdr3_nt: TGTGCCAGCAGCTCAAGAACCTATGGCTACACCTTC
d_call: .
cdr3_length: 12
clone_size: .
v_call: TRBV11-1
j_call: TRBJ1-2

cdr3_aa: CASSRSLPGTGPVLTF
cdr3_nt: TGTGCCAGCAGCCGATCTCTACCCGGGACAGGGCCCGTCCTGACTTTC
d_call: TRBD1
cdr3_length: 16
clone_size: .
v_call: TRBV5-4
j_call: TRBJ2-6

cdr3_aa: CASSVSTDPESPLHF
cdr3_nt: TGTGCCAGCAGCGTCTCGACAGACCCAGAATCACCCCTCCACTTT
d_call: .
cdr3_length: 15
clone_size: few
v_call: TRBV9
j_call: TRBJ1-6

cdr3_aa: CASSQAGSNYGYTF
cdr3_nt: TGCGCCAGCAGCCAGGCAGGGTCTAACTATGGCTACACCTTC
d_call: .
cdr3_length: 14
clone_size: .
v_call: TRBV4-1
j_call: TRBJ1-2

cdr3_aa: CAGSWVGLMNTEAFF
cdr3_nt: TGTGCCGGCAGTTGGGTCGGTTTAATGAACACTGAAGCTTTCTTT
d_call: .
cdr3_length: 15
clone_size: .
v_call: TRBV6-5
j_call: TRBJ1-1

cdr3_aa: CASSPTGGEQYF
cdr3_nt: TGCGCCAGCAGCCCCACGGGCGGGGAGCAGTACTTC
d_call: .
cdr3_length: 12
clone_size: .
v_call: TRBV5-1
j_call: TRBJ2-7

cdr3_aa: CASSDGNRADTIYF
cdr3_nt: TGTGCCAGCAGTGACGGTAACAGGGCGGACACCATATATTTT
d_call: .
cdr3_length: 14
clone_size: .
v_call: TRBV2
j_call: TRBJ1-3

cdr3_aa: CASSLEVRGNNYGYTF
cdr3_nt: TGTGCCAGCAGCTTAGAAGTCCGGGGGAATAACTATGGCTACACCTTC
d_call: .
cdr3_length: 16
clone_size: .
v_call: TRBV7-7
j_call: TRBJ1-2

cdr3_aa: CASSERVYEQYF
cdr3_nt: TGCGCCAGCAGTGAGCGGGTCTACGAGCAGTACTTC
d_call: .
cdr3_length: 12
clone_size: once
v_call: TRBV10-2
j_call: TRBJ2-7

cdr3_aa: CSAEFTEQFF
cdr3_nt: TGCAGTGCTGAATTCACGGAGCAGTTCTTC
d_call: .
cdr3_length: 10
clone_size: .
v_call: TRBV20-1
j_call: TRBJ2-1